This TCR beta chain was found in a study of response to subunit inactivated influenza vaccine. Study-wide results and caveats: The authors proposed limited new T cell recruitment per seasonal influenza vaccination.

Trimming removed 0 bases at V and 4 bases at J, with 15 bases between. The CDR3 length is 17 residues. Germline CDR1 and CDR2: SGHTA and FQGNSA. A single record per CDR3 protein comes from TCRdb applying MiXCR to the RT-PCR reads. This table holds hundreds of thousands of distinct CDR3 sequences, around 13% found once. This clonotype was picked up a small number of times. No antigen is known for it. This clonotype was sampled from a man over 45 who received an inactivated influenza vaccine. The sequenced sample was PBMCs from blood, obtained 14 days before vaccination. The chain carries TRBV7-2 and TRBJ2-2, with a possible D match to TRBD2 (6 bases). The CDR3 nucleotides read TGTGCCAGCAGCTTAGCGGGAGTGGGGGGTATCACCGGGGAGCTGTTTTTT. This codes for CASSLAGVGGITGELFF. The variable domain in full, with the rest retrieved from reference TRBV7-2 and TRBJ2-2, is GAGVSQSPSNKVTEKGKDVELRCDPISGHTALYWYRQSLGQGLEFLIYFQGNSAPDKSGLPSDRFSAERTGGSVSTLTIQRTQQEDSAVYLCASSLAGVGGITGELFFGEGSRLTVL.